This T cell receptor beta chain was captured in a study of Ad26.COV2.S vaccination and SARS-CoV-2 variants. General study findings and limits: The TCR breadth and depth analyses may have understated or missed part of the total T cell responses. Recipients of either vaccine or placebo displayed similar breadth of non-spike TCRs.

Per the germline V gene, CDR1 is LGHNA and CDR2 is YNFKEQ. The CDR3 covers 17 residues. V shed 0 bases and J 5 bases; nucleotides not matched to a gene: 8. Treatment defined: approximately 18 received Ad26.COV2.S at low or high dose, single or two shots; about 5 received placebo; per-sample allocation not given. Sampling was done on day 63 after the first vaccine or placebo injection. The vaccine delivered Wuhan-strain SARS-CoV-2 spike through an Ad26 vector. In its sample, this clone was seen a few times. Its antigen remains unidentified. Profiled with immunoSEQ multiplex PCR; TCRdb holds only in-frame clones, not every one. The table shows 300,000 to 500,000 clones, with 80% to 90% occurring only once.

The sequence was obtained from a person between 18 and 60 years old who received the Ad26.COV2.S COVID-19 vaccine or a placebo. Here the sequenced sample was peripheral blood, taken in a trial of Ad26.COV2.S vaccine versus placebo. The chain joins TRBV4-2 to TRBJ2-1, with 9 bases lining up with TRBD2. CDR3 sequence reads: CASSQDPASGVHNEQFF. In nucleotides, the CDR3 is TGTGCCAGCAGCCAAGACCCAGCTAGCGGGGTCCACAATGAGCAGTTCTTC.